Following are 5 T cell receptor beta chains from one sample sequenced in a study of OX40 agonist ivuxolimab in advanced cancers. Clones were sequenced by immunoSEQ multiplex PCR, and TCRdb holds only the in-frame ones, with some missing. The sample carries over 60,000 clones, 75% to 90% recorded once. The material sequenced was CD4+ or CD8+ T cells sorted from blood, taken in a trial of the OX40 agonist ivuxolimab. The receptors were gathered from an adult with an advanced solid tumor such as melanoma, head and neck, liver or kidney cancer.

This chain links TRBV5-5 with TRBJ1-2; possible D gene TRBD1, 6 bases. The CDR3 is 16 amino acids. Trimming removed 4 bases from V and 0 bases from J, with 16 bases in between. Germline values: CDR1 SGHKS, CDR2 YYEKEE (reference sequence). CDR3 nucleotides: TGTGCCAGCAGCCCCGGGGGCAGTCAAGCTAACTATGGCTACACCTTC. Amino acids: CASSPGGSQANYGYTF.

The chain has TRBV19 and TRBJ2-5; 9 nucleotides align to TRBD2. J lost 1 base, V lost 4 bases, and 7 bases had no gene match. This CDR3 has 16 amino acids. The germline gives CDR1 LNHDA, CDR2 SQIVND (reference sequence). The DNA for the CDR3 is TGTGCCAGTAGTAGAGTAGCGGGGGTCCCCCAAGAGACCCAGTACTTC. This encodes CASSRVAGVPQETQYF.

This rearrangement joins TRBV19 to TRBJ2-1; D is undetermined. The V end was cut by 8 bases, the J end by 9 bases, with 23 bases between. CDR1 is LNHDA, CDR2 SQIVND, per germline (reference sequence). There are 15 residues in the CDR3. CDR3 coding DNA: TGTGCCAGTTGCCGCTCGAGCCCGGGTTCCGGTGAGCAGTTCTTC. Protein: CASCRSSPGSGEQFF.

V gene TRBV28 combines with J gene TRBJ2-7; TRBD2 matches at 8 bases. CDR1 is MDHEN and CDR2 is SYDVKM in the germline V gene. V gave up 5 bases and J gave up 2 bases; unmatched junction bases: 8. The CDR3 covers 15 residues. The CDR3 spells CASSQIVGRAYEQYF. CDR3 nucleotide sequence: TGTGCCAGCAGTCAAATAGTCGGGAGGGCCTACGAGCAGTACTTC.

The chain is built from TRBV6-6 and TRBJ2-1, with TRBD2 as a possible D gene (5 bases). V was cut by 2 bases and J by 0 bases, with 8 bases left in between. The germline V gene has CDR1 MNHNY and CDR2 SVGAGI (reference sequence). The CDR3 extends over 15 amino acids. CDR3 amino acids: CASSYQRNSYNEQFF. The CDR3 nucleotides are TGTGCCAGCAGTTACCAGCGGAACTCCTACAATGAGCAGTTCTTC.